This TCR beta chain was profiled in a study of blood T cell repertoires in COVID-19. The V and J ends lost 4 bases and 1 base respectively, with 13 bases between them. Germline lookup yields CDR1 SQVTM and CDR2 ANQGSEA. The CDR3 has 14 amino acids. As originally analysed: Nucleated cell counts were estimated from reference gene primer amplification. Sequencing used immunoSEQ multiplex PCR; TCRdb keeps in-frame clones, though not all of them. That table furnishes V, J and clone size, whereas the DNA furnished D and trimming. The repertoire holds under 60,000 clones, with roughly 87% as singletons. The sequenced sample consisted of peripheral blood. The source is a human donor in a cohort sampled during active COVID-19. The rearrangement uses TRBV29-1 and TRBJ1-2; D possibly corresponds to TRBD1 (5 bases). In nucleotides, the CDR3 is TGCAGCGTTGTCAGGGCCCAGGGTAACTATGGCTACACCTTC. It encodes CSVVRAQGNYGYTF.